This TCR beta chain comes out of a study of T cells in Graves' hyperthyroidism and ophthalmopathy (dated by TCRdb to about 2019). Looking at the study overall: Peripheral blood samples were taken at the time of initial diagnosis, prior to any treatment. The paper describes TCR Vbeta CDR3 sequencing of 130 to 150 peripheral blood samples, made up of 43 ophthalmopathy patients, more than 70 hyperthyroidism patients and approximately 17 progressor patients. After sampling, hyperthyroidism patients received methimazole starting at 30 mg daily, and ophthalmopathy patients received high-dose intravenous methylprednisolone. The study also compared thyroid tissue and blood T-cell repertoires from five or six Graves' hyperthyroidism patients. A discovery cohort of about a hundred patients, roughly 43 with Graves' ophthalmopathy and over 55 with stable Graves' hyperthyroidism, was used to find distinguishing TCR V-J signatures. For training and testing, the 100 or so patients in the discovery cohort were randomly divided in a 7:3 ratio. An independent validation cohort of about 20 hyperthyroidism patients and about 15 patients who later progressed to ophthalmopathy tested prospective prediction of ophthalmopathy.

Amplification of TCR beta CDR3 regions was carried out from RNA transcripts. A first-round RT-PCR of the TCR CDR3 used the HTBI primer set with the Qiagen OneStep RT-PCR kit. A second multiplex PCR round built the libraries, followed by size selection and purification. Libraries were sequenced paired-end with 100 bp reads on an Illumina HiSeq2000. From the authors' description of their analysis: SOAPnuke was used to process the raw data, removing reads that contained adapters or uncalled bases, had a mean Phred below 15, or lacked an exact match to the constant primer or identifier. High-quality paired reads were merged with COPE v1.2.5, and unique nucleotide sequences were defined as clonotypes. Clonotypes were aligned to IMGT TRBV, TRBD and TRBJ reference segments using MiTCR v1.1. The analysis included only V-J combinations with a frequency above 0.0001, which together covered 99% to 99.2% of the repertoires. A TCS score was defined as the ratio between F50 (clonal expansion) and ExV (chaos), using BLOSUM62-based TCRdist between CDR3 peptides within each V-J. Welch's t-statistics and random forest reduced fewer than 550 V-J features to some 14, which were used in a naive Bayes classifier (R e1071). Thyroid-blood repertoire similarity was quantified with the Morisita-Horn index. The public sequencing data were trimmed at Q25 with fastp and processed into clonotypes with MiXCR by TCRdb, which kept only in-frame beta chains. CDR3 protein sequences are deduplicated, and each keeps its most common genes and DNA. The V and J calls follow TCRdb's processing rather than the paper's. The sample table lists 700,000 to 950,000 distinct CDR3 sequences, under 45% of them with a count of one. Together, the top ten hold about a third of the sample.

The CDR3 goes from the cysteine to the phenylalanine over 13 residues. The kept DNA is CDR3 alone, 39 bases in frame from the first base. CDR1 and CDR2 (SQVTM, ANQGSEA) derive from the germline V gene. The paper as a whole reports these results and caveats: No statistical method was used to set the sample size in advance, and investigators knew the group allocation. In validation, the model predicted progression to ophthalmopathy with just under 71% sensitivity and 72% to 85% specificity, a median of about 6.7 months before onset. Most expanded thyroid clonotypes (frequency above 0.001) were also found in blood, which suggests that blood repertoires may mirror thyroid immune responses. A model built on a 13 V-J signature distinguished ophthalmopathy from stable hyperthyroidism, reaching around 90% sensitivity and around 81% specificity in cross-validation and 80%/75% in testing.

Stable Graves' hyperthyroidism was defined as no progression to ophthalmopathy during 18 months of follow-up. Hyperthyroidism patients were newly diagnosed, with disease duration under 2 months, and aged 18 to 65 years. Exclusion was applied to patients with uncontrolled infections, other autoimmune diseases, pregnancy or lactation. Diagnoses were established on the basis of clinical symptoms, serum thyroxine and TRAb, thyroid ultrasound, and orbital computed tomography. PBMCs were isolated from 7.5 to 10 ml of fresh peripheral blood by Ficoll-Paque density gradient centrifugation. Trizol reagent was used to extract total RNA, and RNA quality was then checked on an Agilent 2100 Bioanalyzer. Worth noting for this clonotype: It lacks a known antigen. One junction end does not reproduce the germline sequence, and a read error may be involved.

The V gene is TRBV29-1 and the J gene is TRBJ2-2; matching of 6 bases hints at TRBD1 as the D gene. This TCR derives from a woman between 40 and 50 years old with Graves' hyperthyroidism. Sequenced material: blood. The DNA sequence is given as TGCAGCGTTGAAGCAGCAGGGGCCGGGGAGCTGTCTTTT. It translates as CSVEAAGAGELSF.